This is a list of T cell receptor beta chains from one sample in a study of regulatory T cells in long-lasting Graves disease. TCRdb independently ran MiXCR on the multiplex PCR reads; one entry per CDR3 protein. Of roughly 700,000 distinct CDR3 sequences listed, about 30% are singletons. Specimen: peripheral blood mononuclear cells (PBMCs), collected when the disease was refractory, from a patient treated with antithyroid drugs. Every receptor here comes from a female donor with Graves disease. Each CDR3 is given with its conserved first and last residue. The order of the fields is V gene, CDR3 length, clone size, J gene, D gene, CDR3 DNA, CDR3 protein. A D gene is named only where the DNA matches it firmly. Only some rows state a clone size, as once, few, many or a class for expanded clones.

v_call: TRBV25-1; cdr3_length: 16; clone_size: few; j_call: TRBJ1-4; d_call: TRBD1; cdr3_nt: TGTGCCAGCAGTGTCCGGGACAGGGGCCCTAATGAAAAACTGTTTTTT; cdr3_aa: CASSVRDRGPNEKLFF
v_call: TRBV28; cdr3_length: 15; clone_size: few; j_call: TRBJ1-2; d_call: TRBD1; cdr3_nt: TGTGCCAGCAGCCTACAGGGGTGGGAAAACTATGGCTACACCTTC; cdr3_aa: CASSLQGWENYGYTF
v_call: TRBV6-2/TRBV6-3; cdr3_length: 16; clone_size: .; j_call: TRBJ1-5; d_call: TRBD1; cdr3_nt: TGTGCCAGCACCGCGGGACAGGGCCTCAGTAATCAGCCCCAGCATTTT; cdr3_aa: CASTAGQGLSNQPQHF
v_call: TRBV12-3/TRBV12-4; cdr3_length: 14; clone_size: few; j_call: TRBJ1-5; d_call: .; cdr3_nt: TGTGCCAGCAGTTCCAGACAGGTGAGGCAGCCCCAGCATTTT; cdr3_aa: CASSSRQVRQPQHF
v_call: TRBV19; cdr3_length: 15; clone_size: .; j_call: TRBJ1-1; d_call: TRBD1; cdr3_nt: TGTGCCAGTAGACCATTGGGACAGATGAACACTGAAGCTTTCTTT; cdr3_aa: CASRPLGQMNTEAFF
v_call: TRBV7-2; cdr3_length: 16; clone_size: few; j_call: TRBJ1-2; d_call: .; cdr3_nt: TGTGCCAGCAGATATACTAACGGGCCCCCCAATGACGGCTACACCTTC; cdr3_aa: CASRYTNGPPNDGYTF
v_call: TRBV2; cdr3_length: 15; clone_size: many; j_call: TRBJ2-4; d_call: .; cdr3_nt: TGTGCCAGCAGTGAATTACGAGGGGCCAAAAACATTCAGTACTTC; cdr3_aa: CASSELRGAKNIQYF
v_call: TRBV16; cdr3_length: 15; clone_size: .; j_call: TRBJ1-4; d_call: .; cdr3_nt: TGTGCCAGCAGCCAATCGTTCGGTAAGGCTGAAAAACTGTTTTTT; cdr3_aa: CASSQSFGKAEKLFF
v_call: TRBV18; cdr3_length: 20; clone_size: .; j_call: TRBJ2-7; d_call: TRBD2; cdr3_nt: TGTGCCAGCTCACCAACCCCCGGGACTAGCGGGAGGAGACGTTCCTACGAGCAGTACTTC; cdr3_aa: CASSPTPGTSGRRRSYEQYF
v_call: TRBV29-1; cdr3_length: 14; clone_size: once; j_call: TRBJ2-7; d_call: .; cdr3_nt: TGCAGCGTTATCCCCACAGGATACTCCTACGAGCAGTACTTC; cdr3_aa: CSVIPTGYSYEQYF
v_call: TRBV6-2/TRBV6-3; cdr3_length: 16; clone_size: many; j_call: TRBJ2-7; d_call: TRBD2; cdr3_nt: TGTGCCAGCACCTTAGGACTAGCGGGAGAACCCTACGAGCAGTACTTC; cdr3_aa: CASTLGLAGEPYEQYF
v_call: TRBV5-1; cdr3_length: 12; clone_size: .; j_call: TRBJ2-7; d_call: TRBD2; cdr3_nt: TGCGCCAGCAGGGAGTCGGGGGGCGAGCAGTACTTC; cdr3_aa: CASRESGGEQYF
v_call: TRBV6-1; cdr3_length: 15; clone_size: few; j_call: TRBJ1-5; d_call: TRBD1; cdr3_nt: TGTGCCAGCAGTGAAACCCTACAGGGGAATCAGCCCCAGCATTTT; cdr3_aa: CASSETLQGNQPQHF
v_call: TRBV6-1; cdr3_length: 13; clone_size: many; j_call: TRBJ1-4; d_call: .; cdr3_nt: TGTGCCAGCGGCGGGGCAACTAATGAAAAACTGTTTTTT; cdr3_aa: CASGGATNEKLFF
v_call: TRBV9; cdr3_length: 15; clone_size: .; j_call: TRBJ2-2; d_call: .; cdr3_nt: TGTGCCAGCAGCGCTGAGAACACAAACACCGGGGAGCTGTTTTTT; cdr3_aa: CASSAENTNTGELFF
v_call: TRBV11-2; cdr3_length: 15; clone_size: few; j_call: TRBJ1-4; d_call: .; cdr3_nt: TGTGCCAGCAGCCAGGGGAGGGGCCAAGGGGAAAAACTGTTTTTT; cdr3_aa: CASSQGRGQGEKLFF
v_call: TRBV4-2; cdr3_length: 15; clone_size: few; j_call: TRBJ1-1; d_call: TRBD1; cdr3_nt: TGTGCCAGCAGCTTTCAGGGGGGCGAGGGCACTGAAGCTTTCTTT; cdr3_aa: CASSFQGGEGTEAFF
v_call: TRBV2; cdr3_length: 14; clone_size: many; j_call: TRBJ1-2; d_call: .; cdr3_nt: TGTGCCACCAAAATCGGGGCGTGGGACTATGGCTACACCTTC; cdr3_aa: CATKIGAWDYGYTF
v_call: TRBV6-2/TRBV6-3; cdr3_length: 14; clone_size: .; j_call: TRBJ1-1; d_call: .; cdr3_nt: TGTGCCAGCAGTGAAGCGGTGATGAACACTGAAGCTTTCTTT; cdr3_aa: CASSEAVMNTEAFF
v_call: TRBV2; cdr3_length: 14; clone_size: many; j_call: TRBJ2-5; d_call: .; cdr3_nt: TGTGCCAGCGGGAGAGAGGGCCACCAAGAGACCCAGTACTTC; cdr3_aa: CASGREGHQETQYF
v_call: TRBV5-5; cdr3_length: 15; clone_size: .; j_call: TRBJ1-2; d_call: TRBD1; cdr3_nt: TGTGCCAGCAGCTCCGGGACAGGGAGTAACTATGGCTACACCTTC; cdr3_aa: CASSSGTGSNYGYTF
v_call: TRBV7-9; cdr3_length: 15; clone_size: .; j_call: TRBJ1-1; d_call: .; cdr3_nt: TGTGCCAGCAGCGGAACCGGGACGGCGAACACTGAAGCTTTCTTT; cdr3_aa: CASSGTGTANTEAFF
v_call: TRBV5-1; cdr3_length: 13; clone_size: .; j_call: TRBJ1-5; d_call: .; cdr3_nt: TGCGCCAGCAGACAAGACGATAATCTTGCCCAGCATTTT; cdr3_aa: CASRQDDNLAQHF
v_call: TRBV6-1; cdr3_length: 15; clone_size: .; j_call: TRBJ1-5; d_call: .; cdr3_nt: TGTGCCAGCAAGATTTTTGACACTAGCAATCAGCCCCAGCATTTT; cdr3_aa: CASKIFDTSNQPQHF
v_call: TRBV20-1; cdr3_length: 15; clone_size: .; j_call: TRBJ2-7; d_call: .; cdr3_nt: TGCAGTGCTAGAGATGAAGGGGACGCGTCCTACGAGCAGTACTTC; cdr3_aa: CSARDEGDASYEQYF
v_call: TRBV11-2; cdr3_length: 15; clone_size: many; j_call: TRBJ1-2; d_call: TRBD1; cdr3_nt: TGTGCCAGCAGCATACAGCCGGGACAGAGTTATGGCTACACCTTC; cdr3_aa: CASSIQPGQSYGYTF
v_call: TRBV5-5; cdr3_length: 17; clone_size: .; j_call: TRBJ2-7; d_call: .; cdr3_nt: TGTGCCAGCAGCTTGGACCCTCATTCCGGTCCCTCCTACGAGCAGTACTTC; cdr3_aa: CASSLDPHSGPSYEQYF
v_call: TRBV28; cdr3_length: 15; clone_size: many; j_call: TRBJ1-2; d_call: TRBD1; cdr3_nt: TGTGCCAGCAGTCGACAGGGCATAGCTAACTATGGCTACACCTTC; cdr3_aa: CASSRQGIANYGYTF
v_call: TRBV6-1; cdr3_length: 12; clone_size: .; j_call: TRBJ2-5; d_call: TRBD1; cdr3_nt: TGTGCCAGCAGTGAGAGGGGGCTCAGTTGGTACTTC; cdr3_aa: CASSERGLSWYF
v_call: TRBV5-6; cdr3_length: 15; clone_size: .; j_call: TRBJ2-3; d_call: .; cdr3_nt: TGTGCCAGCAGCTTGGGTCGGGAGTTCACGGCTACGCAGTATTTT; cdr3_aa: CASSLGREFTATQYF
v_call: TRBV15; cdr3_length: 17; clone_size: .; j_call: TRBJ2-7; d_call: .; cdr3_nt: TGTGCCACCAGCAGAGATTCGCGTAACAGGGCGACCTACGAGCAGTACTTC; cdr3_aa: CATSRDSRNRATYEQYF
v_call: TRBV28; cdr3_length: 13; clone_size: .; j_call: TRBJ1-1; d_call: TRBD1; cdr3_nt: TGTGCCAGCAGTTTGTCCGACAGGGAGCTAGCTTTCTTT; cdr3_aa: CASSLSDRELAFF
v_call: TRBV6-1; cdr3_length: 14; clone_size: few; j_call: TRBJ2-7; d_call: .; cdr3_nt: TGTGCCAGCAGACTAATTAGCGGAAACTACGAGCAGTACTTC; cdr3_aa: CASRLISGNYEQYF
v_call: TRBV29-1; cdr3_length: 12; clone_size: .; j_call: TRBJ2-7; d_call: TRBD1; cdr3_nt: TGCAGCGTGAACAGGGGTCCGTACGAGCAGTACTTC; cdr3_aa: CSVNRGPYEQYF
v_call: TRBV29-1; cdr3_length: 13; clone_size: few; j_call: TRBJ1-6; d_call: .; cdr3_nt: TGCAGCGTTGGTGCAGGGCTTAATTCACCCCTCCACTTT; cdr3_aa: CSVGAGLNSPLHF
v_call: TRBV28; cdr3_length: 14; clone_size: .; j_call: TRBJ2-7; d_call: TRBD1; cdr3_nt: TGTGCCAGCAGGCCCCCCGGGACAGCCTACGAGCAGTACTTC; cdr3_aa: CASRPPGTAYEQYF
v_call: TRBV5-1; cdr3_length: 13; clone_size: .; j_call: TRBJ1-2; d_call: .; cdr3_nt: TGCGCCAGCAGCCCTCTAGTCGGGGGTGGCTACACCTTC; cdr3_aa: CASSPLVGGGYTF
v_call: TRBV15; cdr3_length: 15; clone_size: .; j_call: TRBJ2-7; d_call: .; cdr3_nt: TGTGCCACCAGCAGAGAGCCGCGCAGCGCCTACGAGCAGTACTTC; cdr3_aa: CATSREPRSAYEQYF
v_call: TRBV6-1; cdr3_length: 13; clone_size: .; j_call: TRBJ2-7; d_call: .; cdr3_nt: TGTGCCAGCAGTGAATCGGCTATTGGCGAGCAGTACTTC; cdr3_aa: CASSESAIGEQYF
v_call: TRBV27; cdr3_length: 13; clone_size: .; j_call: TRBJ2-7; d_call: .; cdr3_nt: TGCGCCAGCAGCTTACTTAGCGGATACGAGCAGTACTTC; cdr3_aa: CASSLLSGYEQYF
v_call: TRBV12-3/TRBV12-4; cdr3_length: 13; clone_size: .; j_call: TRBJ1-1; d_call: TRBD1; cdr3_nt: TGTGCCAGCAGGCCGGGACAGGGGTCCGAAGCTTTCTTT; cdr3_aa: CASRPGQGSEAFF
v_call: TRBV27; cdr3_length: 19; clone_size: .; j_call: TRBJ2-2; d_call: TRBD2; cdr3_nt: TGTGCCAGCAGTAGTCATTCCACCTCTAGCGGGAGCTCGGCCGGGGAGCTGTTTTTT; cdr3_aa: CASSSHSTSSGSSAGELFF